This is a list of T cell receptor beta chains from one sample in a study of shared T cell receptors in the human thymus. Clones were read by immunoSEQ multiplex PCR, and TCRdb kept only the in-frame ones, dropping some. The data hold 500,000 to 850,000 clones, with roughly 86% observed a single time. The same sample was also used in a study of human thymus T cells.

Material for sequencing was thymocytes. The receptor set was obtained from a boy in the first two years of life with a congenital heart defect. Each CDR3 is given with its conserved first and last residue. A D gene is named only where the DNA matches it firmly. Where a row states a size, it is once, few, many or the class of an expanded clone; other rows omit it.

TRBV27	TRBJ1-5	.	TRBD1	TGTGCCAGCAGTTTAAGGACAGGGTTAGGAAATCAGCCCCAGCATTTT	CASSLRTGLGNQPQHF
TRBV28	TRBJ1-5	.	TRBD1	TGTGCCAGCACCCCGAGGGACAGTTTCTATGGGTCGGATCAGCCCCAGCATTTT	CASTPRDSFYGSDQPQHF
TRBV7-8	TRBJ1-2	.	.	TGTGCCAGCAGCCACAAGGACACACCTTATGGCTACACCTTC	CASSHKDTPYGYTF
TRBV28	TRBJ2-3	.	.	TGTGCCAGCACTCGCGGCACAGATACGCAGTATTTT	CASTRGTDTQYF
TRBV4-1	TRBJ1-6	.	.	TGCGCCAGCAGCCAAGATCAGGGCAGGCCACATAATTCACCCCTCCACTTT	CASSQDQGRPHNSPLHF
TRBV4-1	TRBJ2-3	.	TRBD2	TGCGCCAGCAGCCAAGGGGGGGGGACTAGCGGGAGCCTCTCCACAGATACGCAGTATTTT	CASSQGGGTSGSLSTDTQYF
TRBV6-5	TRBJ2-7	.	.	TGTGCCAGCAGTGGCCGACAGGCCTTCTACGAGCAGTACTTC	CASSGRQAFYEQYF
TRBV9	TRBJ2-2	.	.	TGTGCCAGCAGCGTAGAGCGGCGGGAAGCCACCGGGGAGCTGTTTTTT	CASSVERREATGELFF
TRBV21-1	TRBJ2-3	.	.	TGTGCCAGCGACCCCCCGAAGGAGTCCAATCAAAACACAGATACGCAGTATTTT	CASDPPKESNQNTDTQYF
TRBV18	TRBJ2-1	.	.	TGTGCCAGCTTCGATCTAAGGGTAGGGCGGACCGGGACTCGTCACAATGAGCAGTTCTTC	CASFDLRVGRTGTRHNEQFF
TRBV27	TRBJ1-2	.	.	TGTGCCAGCAGTTTATCGGCAGCGCACTATGGCTACACCTTC	CASSLSAAHYGYTF
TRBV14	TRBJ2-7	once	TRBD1	TGTGCCAGCAGCCATAAAGTCAGCGGTCAGGGGGCAGCCAACGAGCAGTACTTC	CASSHKVSGQGAANEQYF
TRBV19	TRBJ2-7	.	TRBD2	TGTGCCAGTAGTATAGCGGGGGGCTACGAGCAGTACTTC	CASSIAGGYEQYF
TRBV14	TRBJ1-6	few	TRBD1	TGTGCCAGCAGCGGAGGAAAACAGGGGGCATATTCACCCCTCCACTTT	CASSGGKQGAYSPLHF
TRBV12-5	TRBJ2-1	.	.	TGTGCTAGTGGTTTGGGGAGCGCGAGGGAGCAGTTCTTC	CASGLGSAREQFF
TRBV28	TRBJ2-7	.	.	TGTGCCAGCAGTTTAAAATGCGGGGAAGCCTACGAGCAGTACTTC	CASSLKCGEAYEQYF
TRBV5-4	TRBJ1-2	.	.	TGTGCCAGCAGGCCTGAGACTTGGGTCGGGAATGGCTACACCTTC	CASRPETWVGNGYTF
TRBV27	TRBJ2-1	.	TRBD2	TGTGCCAGCAGCTCGGGACTAGCGGGGTATGAGCAGTTCTTC	CASSSGLAGYEQFF
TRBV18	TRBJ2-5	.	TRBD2	TGTGCCAGCTCACTAGCGGGGGGGCGACAAGAGACCCAGTACTTC	CASSLAGGRQETQYF
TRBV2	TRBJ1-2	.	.	TGTGCCAGCCACAGATCAGGCTACACCTTC	CASHRSGYTF
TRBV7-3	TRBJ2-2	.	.	TGTGCCAGCAGCTCCGCGGGGGCGCGGACCGGGGAGCTGTTTTTT	CASSSAGARTGELFF
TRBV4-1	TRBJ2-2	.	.	TGCGCCAGCAGCCACCAGGGGGAGGATACCGGGGAGCTGTTTTTT	CASSHQGEDTGELFF
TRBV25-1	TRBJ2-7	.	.	TGTGCCAGCAGTGGGCAAGAGCAGTACTTC	CASSGQEQYF
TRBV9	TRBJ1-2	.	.	TGTGCCAGCAGCGTTGGGACTGCGTATGGCTACACCTTC	CASSVGTAYGYTF
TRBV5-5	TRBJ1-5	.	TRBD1	TGTGCCAGCAGCTTGAAGGGGGCAGGCAATCAGCCCCAGCATTTT	CASSLKGAGNQPQHF
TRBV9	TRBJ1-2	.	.	TGTGCCAGCAGCGTAAGGCGGGACGATAACTATGGCTACACCTTC	CASSVRRDDNYGYTF
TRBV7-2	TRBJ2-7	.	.	TGTGCCAGCAGCTTAGCGGGGGCTCCTCTCCTCCTATCCGAGCAGTACTTC	CASSLAGAPLLLSEQYF
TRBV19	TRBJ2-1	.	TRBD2	TGTGCCAGTAGTATTTTCCCGGGACTAGCGGGGGGGCTGCAGTTCTTC	CASSIFPGLAGGLQFF
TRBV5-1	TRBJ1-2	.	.	TGCGCCAGCAGGGGTTCGGCAGGGGAGATAGGCTACACCTTC	CASRGSAGEIGYTF